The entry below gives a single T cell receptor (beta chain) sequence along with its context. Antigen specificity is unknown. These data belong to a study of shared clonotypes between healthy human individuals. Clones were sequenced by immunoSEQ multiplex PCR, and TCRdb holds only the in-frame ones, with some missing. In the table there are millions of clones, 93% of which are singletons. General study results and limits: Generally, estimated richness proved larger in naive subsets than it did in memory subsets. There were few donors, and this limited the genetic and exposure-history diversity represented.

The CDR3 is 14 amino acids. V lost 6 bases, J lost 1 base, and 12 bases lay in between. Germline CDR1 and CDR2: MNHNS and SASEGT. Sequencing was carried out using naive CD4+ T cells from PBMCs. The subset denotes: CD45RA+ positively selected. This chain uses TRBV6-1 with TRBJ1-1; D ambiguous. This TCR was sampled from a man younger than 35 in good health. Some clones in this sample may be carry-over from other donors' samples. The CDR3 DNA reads TGTGCCAGCAGAATTGTTAACAGGAACACTGAAGCTTTCTTT. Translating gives CASRIVNRNTEAFF.